What follows are 4 T cell receptor beta chains derived from one specimen sequenced in a study of monozygotic twins with inflammatory bowel disease (dated by TCRdb to between 2018 and 2020). The method behind the library was 5' RACE. These reads were obtained on an Illumina HiSeq 2500. Based on TCRdb reprocessing of the reads, there is one entry per CDR3 protein sequence, and DNA is missing. The sample table on file contains over 350,000 distinct CDR3 sequences. The top ten hold around 2.6% of the sample. Material for sequencing was blood. The receptor set was obtained from a human donor with ulcerative colitis or Crohn's disease, or a healthy co-twin of an affected twin (not recorded which).

The gene calls are TRBV5-1 and TRBJ1-1; the D call of TRBD1 rests on TCRdb alone, since no DNA is present to check it. This CDR3 contains 13 residues. Germline CDR1 and CDR2: SGHRS and YFSETQ. The CDR3 reads CASSSQGNTEAFF.

This chain connects TRBV24-1 to TRBJ2-6; without DNA, the TCRdb call of TRBD1 cannot be checked. CDR3 size: 18 residues. CDR1 is KGHDR, CDR2 SFDVKD, per germline. CDR3 sequence reads: CATSDESGGRSGANVLTF.

The rearrangement links TRBV9 to TRBJ1-4; no DNA is available, so the TRBD1 call from TCRdb remains unchecked. CDR1 and CDR2 from the germline V gene are SGDLS and YYNGEE. The CDR3 runs 15 residues. Here the CDR3 reads CASSVLGDRSEKLFF.

This sequence joins TRBV7-3 and TRBJ2-3; TCRdb picks TRBD2, but there is no DNA to check that call. CDR3 length: 16 residues. Germline CDR1 and CDR2: SGHTA and FQGTGA. This CDR3 is CASSLGPSGGTDTQYF.